This TCR beta chain appears in the sequencing data of a study of T cell clonality in common variable immunodeficiency. Findings and limits, study-wide: Fewer TCRbeta clones were shared among CVID subjects than controls.

The CDR3 totals 15 residues. CDR1 and CDR2 (germline): SGHTA, FQGNSA. J lost 7 bases, V lost 4 bases, and 7 bases had no gene match. This clone was seen ten or more times. As yet, its antigen is unknown. Sequencing ends 3 residues short of the CDR3 end; the germline J gene provides the rest. Equal genomic DNA amounts from CVID and control samples were sequenced. Sequencing used immunoSEQ multiplex PCR; TCRdb keeps in-frame clones, though not all of them. The repertoire consists of about 52,000 clones, none detected only once. The chain employs TRBV7-2 and TRBJ2-1; 10 positions agree with TRBD1. The receptor was isolated from a person aged 18 to 75 in good health. The sample was peripheral blood mononuclear cells. CDR3 amino acids: CASSSGQGGRNEQFF. CDR3 DNA (partial): TGTGCCAGCAGCTCCGGACAGGGGGGGCGAAATGAG.